This T cell receptor beta chain came from a study of OX40 agonist ivuxolimab in advanced cancers. Overall study context: The study gave patients intravenous ivuxolimab at 0.01 to 10 mg/kg every 2 weeks. Study-wide findings and caveats: Some nonresponders additionally presented with little normalized T-cell clonal expansion.

V lost 4 bases and J lost 6; bases outside the gene matches: 18. This CDR3 is built from 18 residues. In germline, CDR1 is SGHRS, CDR2 YFSETQ. Some clones are missing from TCRdb's copy, which holds only in-frame ones; the method was immunoSEQ multiplex PCR. This sample yields approximately 41,000 clones, of which roughly 90% are seen a single time; around 0.6% belongs to the top ten. Note on this clone: Its antigen is currently unknown.

This TCR derives from an adult with an advanced solid tumor such as melanoma, head and neck, liver or kidney cancer. The sequences come from CD4+ or CD8+ T cells sorted from blood, collected in a trial of the OX40 agonist ivuxolimab. V and J are TRBV5-1 and TRBJ2-3; 9 bases fit TRBD1. CDR3 nucleotide sequence: TGCGCCAGCAGCGCACGTACTCGGACAGGGGAGACACTTGATACGCAGTATTTT. Translated: CASSARTRTGETLDTQYF.